These T cell receptor beta chains were read from a single sample in a study of blood T cell repertoires in COVID-19. Here immunoSEQ multiplex PCR was the method, and the copy in TCRdb shows in-frame clones only, minus some. Here the sample spans 150,000 to 160,000 clones, about 89% being singletons. Material for sequencing was peripheral blood. These receptors all come from a man between 50 and 59 years old with acute or convalescent COVID-19. CDR3s include the opening cysteine and the closing phenylalanine or tryptophan. A D gene is named only where the DNA matches it firmly. Size values are once, few and many counts, or a class for expanded clones, and some rows have none.

TRBJ2-2,TRBD1,TRBV6-1,.,CASSGLGQGGTGELFF,TGTGCCAGCAGTGGGTTGGGACAGGGAGGGACCGGGGAGCTGTTTTTT
TRBJ1-2,.,TRBV7-6,.,CASSSGLGAAYGYTF,TGTGCCAGCAGCTCCGGGTTGGGGGCCGCCTATGGCTACACCTTC
TRBJ2-7,.,TRBV18,.,CASSTTGTSYEQYF,TGTGCCAGCTCAACCACCGGGACAAGCTACGAGCAGTACTTC
TRBJ1-2,.,TRBV5-1,once,CASSSQVNYGYTF,TGCGCCAGCAGCTCTCAGGTTAACTATGGCTACACCTTC
TRBJ2-7,.,TRBV11-1,.,CASSFRQSYEQYF,TGTGCCAGCAGCTTCAGACAGTCCTACGAGCAGTACTTC
TRBJ2-7,.,TRBV7-9,once,CASSETAARIYEQYF,TGTGCCAGCTCCGAAACAGCGGCAAGGATCTACGAGCAGTACTTC
TRBJ2-5,TRBD2,TRBV5-4,.,CASSLWREAGETQYF,TGTGCCAGCAGCTTGTGGCGGGAGGCAGGGGAGACCCAGTACTTC
TRBJ1-1,TRBD1,TRBV2,.,CASRGQGNTEAFF,TGTGCCAGCAGGGGACAGGGGAACACTGAAGCTTTCTTT
TRBJ1-4,.,TRBV30,.,CAWNRGAYEKLFF,TGTGCCTGGAATCGGGGGGCCTATGAAAAACTGTTTTTT
TRBJ1-6,.,TRBV6-5,.,CASRGGAGYNSPLHF,TGTGCCAGCAGGGGGGGGGCCGGCTATAATTCACCCCTCCACTTT
TRBJ2-5,.,TRBV7-7,.,CASSLIGQIQETQYF,TGTGCTAGCAGCTTAATCGGACAGATCCAAGAGACCCAGTACTTC
TRBJ2-2,.,TRBV7-2,.,CASSPLRSGGGELFF,TGTGCCAGCAGCCCCCTTCGAAGTGGAGGCGGGGAGCTGTTTTTT
TRBJ2-3,.,TRBV12-1,.,CASSPEGGDPFTDTQYF,TGTGCCAGCAGCCCCGAGGGCGGGGACCCCTTCACAGATACGCAGTATTTT
TRBJ1-2,.,TRBV12-5,.,CASGLVPPGRGGYTF,TGTGCTAGTGGTTTGGTCCCCCCGGGCAGGGGTGGCTACACCTTC
TRBJ1-1,.,TRBV29-1,.,CSVFMNTEAFF,TGCAGCGTGTTTATGAACACTGAAGCTTTCTTT
TRBJ1-2,.,TRBV18,few,CASSVGHWNGYTF,TGTGCCAGCTCCGTGGGACATTGGAATGGCTACACCTTC
TRBJ2-3,.,TRBV18,.,CASSLPAVPTQYF,TGTGCCAGCTCACTTCCCGCGGTTCCTACGCAGTATTTT
TRBJ2-6,TRBD1,TRBV3-1/TRBV3-2,.,CASSSTGAGANVLTF,TGTGCCAGCAGCAGCACAGGGGCTGGGGCCAACGTCCTGACTTTC
TRBJ2-5,TRBD1,TRBV9,.,CASSAKISTDREETQYF,TGTGCCAGCAGCGCGAAAATCTCCACCGACAGGGAAGAGACCCAGTACTTC
TRBJ1-2,.,TRBV30,.,CAISGLGNYGYTF,TGTGCTATATCAGGTTTGGGTAACTATGGCTACACCTTC
TRBJ1-2,.,TRBV15,.,CATSRDSNYGYTF,TGTGCCACCAGCAGAGACTCCAACTATGGCTACACCTTC
TRBJ2-1,.,TRBV12-3/TRBV12-4,.,CASSFIPREQFF,TGTGCCAGCAGTTTCATTCCCCGGGAGCAGTTCTTC
TRBJ2-1,.,TRBV27,.,CASRPDINYNEQFF,TGTGCCAGCAGACCTGACATTAACTACAATGAGCAGTTCTTC
TRBJ1-3,.,TRBV5-1,.,CASSSDTGNTIYF,TGCGCCAGCAGCTCCGACACAGGAAACACCATATATTTT
TRBJ1-5,.,TRBV5-8,.,CASRGGSQGGGQPQHF,TGTGCCAGCAGGGGGGGGAGCCAGGGTGGCGGTCAGCCCCAGCATTTT
TRBJ2-1,TRBD2,TRBV18,.,CASSPGSSGYNEQFF,TGTGCCAGCTCACCAGGTTCTAGCGGCTACAATGAGCAGTTCTTC
TRBJ1-2,.,TRBV28,.,CASSHTTGLNYGYTF,TGTGCCAGCAGCCATACAACAGGGTTGAACTATGGCTACACCTTC
TRBJ1-6,.,TRBV2,.,CASRGLRGDNSPLHF,TGTGCCAGCAGGGGACTAAGAGGGGATAATTCACCCCTCCACTTT
TRBJ2-5,TRBD2,TRBV9,.,CASSSGRGGQETQYF,TGTGCCAGCAGCTCCGGGCGGGGGGGCCAAGAGACCCAGTACTTC
TRBJ2-3,TRBD2,TRBV5-1,.,CASSVTGTSGTDTQYF,TGCGCCAGCAGCGTTACCGGGACTAGCGGTACAGATACGCAGTATTTT
TRBJ1-3,.,TRBV28,.,CASKMAGTIGNTIYF,TGTGCCAGCAAAATGGCAGGAACAATTGGAAACACCATATATTTT
TRBJ1-2,TRBD1,TRBV7-9,.,CASSSSGTGRDGYTF,TGTGCCAGCAGCTCCTCCGGGACAGGACGGGATGGCTACACCTTC
TRBJ1-6,TRBD1,TRBV4-2,.,CASSQDGWQGESPLHF,TGTGCCAGCAGCCAAGATGGGTGGCAGGGGGAATCACCCCTCCACTTT
TRBJ1-2,TRBD1,TRBV10-3,.,CAITETGDHGYTF,TGTGCCATCACCGAAACAGGGGATCATGGCTACACCTTC
TRBJ1-1,TRBD1,TRBV7-2,.,CASSFFRGPEAFF,TGTGCCAGCAGCTTTTTTAGGGGGCCTGAAGCTTTCTTT
TRBJ1-4,TRBD1,TRBV29-1,.,CSVEDPTGFNEKLFF,TGCAGCGTTGAAGATCCGACAGGGTTTAATGAAAAACTGTTTTTT
TRBJ2-1,.,TRBV7-3,once,CASSLGESSYNEQFF,TGTGCCAGCAGCTTGGGCGAAAGCTCCTACAATGAGCAGTTCTTC
TRBJ1-5,.,TRBV5-1,.,CASSLSGSQPQHF,TGCGCCAGCAGCTTGAGCGGTTCGCAGCCCCAGCATTTT
TRBJ2-3,TRBD2,TRBV4-2,.,CASSRLAGGSGDTQYF,TGTGCCAGCAGCCGGCTAGCGGGGGGATCGGGGGATACGCAGTATTTT
TRBJ1-1,TRBD1,TRBV7-3,.,CASSLVGQGDTEAFF,TGTGCCAGCAGCTTAGTCGGACAGGGAGACACTGAAGCTTTCTTT
TRBJ2-3,TRBD2,TRBV19,once,CASSIRLAVDTQYF,TGTGCCAGTAGTATAAGACTAGCGGTAGATACGCAGTATTTT
TRBJ1-1,.,TRBV7-9,.,CASSHAVNTEAFF,TGTGCCAGCAGCCACGCGGTGAACACTGAAGCTTTCTTT
TRBJ1-5,.,TRBV20-1,.,CSASKFGGPQHF,TGCAGTGCTAGTAAATTCGGGGGGCCCCAGCATTTT
TRBJ2-2,.,TRBV2,.,CASSQEGPNTGELFF,TGTGCCAGCAGCCAGGAGGGCCCGAACACCGGGGAGCTGTTTTTT
TRBJ1-2,.,TRBV28,.,CASSSYRGTEYGYTF,TGTGCCAGCAGTTCCTATCGGGGGACTGAGTATGGCTACACCTTC
TRBJ2-6,TRBD1,TRBV6-5,.,CASGTGAGANVLTF,TGTGCCAGCGGGACAGGGGCTGGGGCCAACGTCCTGACTTTC
TRBJ2-3,TRBD1,TRBV10-3,.,CAISGTADPDTQYF,TGTGCCATATCCGGGACAGCGGACCCAGATACGCAGTATTTT
TRBJ2-5,TRBD1,TRBV7-2,few,CASSLVGTDQETQYF,TGTGCCAGCAGCTTAGTCGGGACAGACCAAGAGACCCAGTACTTC
TRBJ1-1,TRBD1,TRBV25-1,few,CASSEGQGVTEAFF,TGTGCCAGCAGTGAAGGACAGGGGGTCACTGAAGCTTTCTTT
TRBJ2-5,.,TRBV5-4,.,CASSLDNNQETQYF,TGTGCCAGCAGCTTGGACAACAACCAAGAGACCCAGTACTTC
TRBJ1-6,.,TRBV11-2,.,CASSRSSYNSPLHF,TGTGCCAGCAGCCGGAGCTCCTATAATTCACCCCTCCACTTT
TRBJ1-2,.,TRBV28,.,CASSLGPGSYGYTF,TGTGCCAGCAGTTTAGGTCCGGGGAGCTATGGCTACACCTTC
TRBJ1-6,.,TRBV27,.,CASSLTGQGNSPLHF,TGTGCCAGCAGTTTGACCGGGCAGGGTAATTCACCCCTCCACTTT
TRBJ2-1,.,TRBV16,.,CASSSRTGLLHNEQFF,TGTGCCAGCAGCTCCCGAACGGGACTCCTACACAATGAGCAGTTCTTC
TRBJ1-4,.,TRBV6-5,.,CASSYGGADEKLFF,TGTGCCAGCAGTTATGGGGGGGCAGATGAAAAACTGTTTTTT
TRBJ1-1,.,TRBV27,.,CASSLNMNTEAFF,TGTGCCAGCAGTTTAAATATGAACACTGAAGCTTTCTTT
TRBJ1-1,.,TRBV2,.,CASSGQENTEAFF,TGTGCCAGTTCAGGGCAGGAGAACACTGAAGCTTTCTTT
TRBJ2-3,TRBD1,TRBV4-2,.,CASSQEDRESTDTQYF,TGTGCCAGCAGCCAAGAGGACAGGGAGAGCACAGATACGCAGTATTTT
TRBJ1-4,.,TRBV10-2,.,CASSASRGTPSGKLFF,TGCGCCAGCAGTGCCTCGCGGGGAACACCTTCTGGGAAACTGTTTTTT
TRBJ2-2,.,TRBV7-9,.,CASSAPSSYGGELFF,TGTGCCAGCAGCGCGCCATCTTCCTATGGCGGGGAGCTGTTTTTT